This T cell receptor (beta chain) was found in a study of cytomegalovirus exposure and HLA in healthy donors. At the level of the study: T cells numbering about 179 million yielded some 100 million unique TCR beta sequences in an earlier analysis.

Findings of the study overall: Three CMV-associated chains proved CMV antigen-specific in vitro. Earlier findings revealed that most TCR beta V segments proved productive either about 87% or about 30% of the time. Association with HLA alleles at 0.05 false discovery rate was found for approximately 18,000 TCR beta sequences in a later analysis.

PCR employed 60 Vbeta and 13 Jbeta primers. The assay was immunoSEQ multiplex PCR, and TCRdb's table has in-frame clones only and misses some. The data show about 140,000 clones, just under 85% seen once. On this clone itself: Its target is unknown.

Per germline, CDR1 SGHAT and CDR2 FQNNGV. The length of the CDR3 is 14 residues. V dropped 0 bases and J dropped 2 bases, with 7 bases sitting between them. The source material was PBMCs. The rearrangement joins TRBV11-2 to TRBJ1-2; no definite D call. This receptor was taken from a man aged 30-40 years in good health and CMV-seropositive. The CDR3 DNA reads TGTGCCAGCAGCTTAGATCACTCCAACTATGGCTACACCTTC. Residues: CASSLDHSNYGYTF.